The rows below give T cell receptor beta chains drawn from one sample of a study of shared clonotypes between healthy human individuals. Repertoires were generated with immunoSEQ multiplex PCR, while TCRdb's copy carries only in-frame clones and drops some. This table holds around 2.5 million clones, over 85% found once. The sequenced sample was naive CD4+ T cells from PBMCs. The receptor set was obtained from a man between 18 and 35 years old in good health. Some clones in this sample may be carry-over from other donors' samples. CDR3s include the opening cysteine and the closing phenylalanine or tryptophan. D genes are given only for firm matches. The size field is filled for only some rows; it gives once, few, many or a size class.

D gene,V gene,clone size,J gene,CDR3 DNA,CDR3 protein
.,TRBV5-6,.,TRBJ2-7,TGTGCCAGCAGCCCTGGACAGTCCTACGAGCAGTACTTC,CASSPGQSYEQYF
.,TRBV28,once,TRBJ1-1,TGTGCCAGCAGGGCTATAAATTGGGGCGATGAAGCTTTCTTT,CASRAINWGDEAFF
.,TRBV4-1,.,TRBJ1-5,TGCGCCAGCAGCCCAACTCCCTTACACCGGGACTATAGCAATCAGCCCCAGCATTTT,CASSPTPLHRDYSNQPQHF
.,TRBV29-1,few,TRBJ1-1,TGCAGCGCCCTGGGACATCTAAACACTGAAGCTTTCTTT,CSALGHLNTEAFF
.,TRBV7-2,.,TRBJ1-5,TGTGCCAGCAGCTTATACACAGGGAATCAGCCCCAGCATTTT,CASSLYTGNQPQHF
.,TRBV30,.,TRBJ2-5,TGTGCCTGGACAGGGGCGTACCAAGAGACCCAGTACTTC,CAWTGAYQETQYF
TRBD2,TRBV4-1,.,TRBJ2-3,TGCGCCAGCAGCCAAGGTCGTGCTAGCGGGCCCCAGGATACGCAGTATTTT,CASSQGRASGPQDTQYF
TRBD1,TRBV18,.,TRBJ1-4,TGTGCCAGCTCACAGGACAGGGTAGTCGAAAAACTGTTTTTT,CASSQDRVVEKLFF
TRBD2,TRBV9,once,TRBJ2-5,TGTGCCAGCGCCCGCCGACTAGCGGGAAAAGAGACCCAGTACTTC,CASARRLAGKETQYF
.,TRBV6-4,.,TRBJ1-5,TGTGCCAGCAGTGACCAGGGAGGGCGTCAGCCCCAGCATTTT,CASSDQGGRQPQHF
.,TRBV19,.,TRBJ2-7,TGTGCCAGTAGCCCCCAAGGTAGGGAGCAGTACTTC,CASSPQGREQYF
TRBD1,TRBV9,.,TRBJ2-7,TGTGCCAGCAGCGTAGTAGGGGGACAGGGTCCCTACGAGCAGTACTTC,CASSVVGGQGPYEQYF
.,TRBV28,.,TRBJ2-2,TGTGCCAGCAGTTTATCACGGAAGTGGAAGCAGTACACCGGGGAGCTGTTTTTT,CASSLSRKWKQYTGELFF
.,TRBV1,once,TRBJ2-3,TGCACCAGCAGCCGGAGCGGGAGCGGCGCAGATACGCAGTATTTT,CTSSRSGSGADTQYF
.,TRBV2,.,TRBJ1-5,TGTGCCAGCAGCGTGGACAGTTTCGGGCATAGCAATCAGCCCCAGCATTTT,CASSVDSFGHSNQPQHF
.,TRBV5-1,.,TRBJ1-1,TGCGCCAGCAGCTTGAGGGGCACTGAAGCTTTCTTT,CASSLRGTEAFF
TRBD1,TRBV5-1,.,TRBJ2-2,TGCGCCAGCACCGCAGACAGGGGTAAAGCCGGGGAGCTGTTTTTT,CASTADRGKAGELFF
.,TRBV28,.,TRBJ2-7,TGTGCCAGCGGTCCCTTCAGGGTTAGCGGTATTTTTCACGAGCAGTACTTC,CASGPFRVSGIFHEQYF
TRBD2,TRBV11-2,.,TRBJ2-1,TGTGCCAGCAGCCCATACTGGACTAGCTTGGGCTCCTACAATGAGCAGTTCTTC,CASSPYWTSLGSYNEQFF
.,TRBV6-6,once,TRBJ2-5,TGTGCCAGCAGTTACGGGGCAGGGGTGGAGACCCAGTACTTC,CASSYGAGVETQYF
.,TRBV4-3,.,TRBJ2-7,TGCGCCAGCAGCCCCAGGCACGCTGTCTCCTACGAGCAGTACTTC,CASSPRHAVSYEQYF
.,TRBV27,.,TRBJ1-4,TGTGCCAGCAGTTCCAATGAAAAACTGTTTTTT,CASSSNEKLFF
.,TRBV2,.,TRBJ1-3,TGTGCCAGCAGGGAACCGGTTGGAAACACCATATATTTT,CASREPVGNTIYF
.,TRBV9,once,TRBJ1-5,TGTGCCAGCAGCGTAGGGTCGGGGGATCAGCCCCAGCATTTT,CASSVGSGDQPQHF
.,TRBV28,.,TRBJ2-3,TGTGCCAGCAGATCACTAAACGCCAAGGCAATCACGCAGTATTTT,CASRSLNAKAITQYF
TRBD1,TRBV10-3,.,TRBJ2-3,TGTGCCATCAGCTTGACAGGGGTTAGCACAGATACGCAGTATTTT,CAISLTGVSTDTQYF
TRBD2,TRBV4-3,once,TRBJ2-1,TGCGCCAGCAGCCAAGATCGGGCTAGCGGGGGACACAATGAGCAGTTCTTC,CASSQDRASGGHNEQFF
.,TRBV19,.,TRBJ2-1,TGTGCCAGTAGGAGTCGTGCGTTAAATGAGCAGTTCTTC,CASRSRALNEQFF
.,TRBV5-1,.,TRBJ1-1,TGCGCCAGCAGCATGAGAGGGGCTTTGAACACTGAAGCTTTCTTT,CASSMRGALNTEAFF
.,TRBV2,.,TRBJ2-1,TGTGCCAGCAGCGGAAGCGGGAATGAGCAGTTCTTC,CASSGSGNEQFF
.,TRBV7-3,.,TRBJ2-2,TGTGCCAGCAGCTTTATAGCCGGGGAGCTGTTTTTT,CASSFIAGELFF
TRBD1,TRBV6-5,.,TRBJ1-4,TGTGCCAGCAGATCAGGACAGGGCGGTAATGAAAAACTGTTTTTT,CASRSGQGGNEKLFF
TRBD1,TRBV5-1,.,TRBJ2-7,TGCGCCAGCAGCCCGGGACAGGGGAACGAGCAGTACTTC,CASSPGQGNEQYF
TRBD2,TRBV11-1,.,TRBJ2-2,TGTGCCAGCAGCCTCGTCGGGACTAGCACTACCGGGGAGCTGTTTTTT,CASSLVGTSTTGELFF
.,TRBV6-1,.,TRBJ2-2,TGTGCCAGCAGTGAAGGAGGGTTACCGAACACCGGGGAGCTGTTTTTT,CASSEGGLPNTGELFF
TRBD1,TRBV7-9,.,TRBJ1-1,TGTGCCAGCAGCCCAGGGGGCGGACAGGGGACCACTGAAGCTTTCTTT,CASSPGGGQGTTEAFF
.,TRBV7-9,.,TRBJ2-3,TGTGCCAGCAGCCCCCAGGAAGATACGCAGTATTTT,CASSPQEDTQYF
.,TRBV5-1,.,TRBJ1-1,TGCGCCAGCAGCTTGGAGCCGGAAGGTGAAGCTTTCTTT,CASSLEPEGEAFF
TRBD1,TRBV10-3,.,TRBJ2-2,TGTGCCATTTGGGACAGGGACGGCGCCGGGGAGCTGTTTTTT,CAIWDRDGAGELFF
.,TRBV11-3,.,TRBJ2-2,TGTGCCAGCAGCTTAGAGGCAGGGTTAGCCGGGGAGCTGTTTTTT,CASSLEAGLAGELFF
.,TRBV6-1,.,TRBJ1-2,TGTGCCAGCAGTTTTACACAAGACTATGGCTACACCTTC,CASSFTQDYGYTF
.,TRBV28,.,TRBJ1-2,TGTGCCAGCAGTTCCGTAGTGACTGGTGGCTACACCTTC,CASSSVVTGGYTF
.,TRBV5-1,.,TRBJ1-1,TGCGCCAGCAGCTTGGATTTAGGGAACACTGAAGCTTTCTTT,CASSLDLGNTEAFF
TRBD1,TRBV7-3,.,TRBJ1-2,TGTGCCAGCAGCTTCCTGGGACAGGGGGAAGGCTACACCTTC,CASSFLGQGEGYTF
.,TRBV11-1,.,TRBJ2-7,TGTGCCAGCAGCCTGGCCGGCTCCAACTACGAGCAGTACTTC,CASSLAGSNYEQYF
.,TRBV6-1,.,TRBJ2-7,TGTGCCAGCAGTGCAAAACAGGGAGCCCACGAGCAGTACTTC,CASSAKQGAHEQYF
.,TRBV18,.,TRBJ1-1,TGTGCCAGCTCACCACTGACTGGTTGGAACACTGAAGCTTTCTTT,CASSPLTGWNTEAFF
.,TRBV5-6,.,TRBJ2-1,TGTGCCAGCAGCCTGATCCGGGGCAGTTCCAATGAGCAGTTCTTC,CASSLIRGSSNEQFF